This TCR beta chain was recorded in a study of T cell responses to AZD1222 COVID-19 vaccine. Some clones are missing from TCRdb's copy, which holds only in-frame ones; the method was immunoSEQ multiplex PCR. The table shows some 120,000 clones, with 92% occurring only once. This CDR3 comprises 15 residues. With 0 bases removed from V and 2 bases from J, the gap between germline ends came to 12 bases. CDR1 SGHRS and CDR2 YFSETQ come from the germline V gene. To note about this clone: Its antigen is still unknown.

Study-wide findings and caveats: Repertoires in all cases were sampled only once the peak T cell response had passed.

The sequences come from peripheral blood, collected on day 0 of AZD1222 vaccination. The chain is built from TRBV5-1 and TRBJ2-7; D not certain. This sequence was found in an adult in good health. CDR3 bases: TGCGCCAGCAGCTTGGAACCCCCGAGAACCTACGAGCAGTACTTC. Translating gives CASSLEPPRTYEQYF.